Listed below are T cell receptor beta chains from one sample, sequenced in a study of blood T cell repertoires in COVID-19. The protocol was immunoSEQ multiplex PCR, while the TCRdb copy is restricted to in-frame clones and leaves out a portion. The data contain about 120,000 clones, 78% of them singletons. The specimen sequenced was peripheral blood. The receptor source for this set is a man aged 70 or older with acute or convalescent COVID-19. CDR3s include the opening cysteine and the closing phenylalanine or tryptophan. Each record gives: D gene, clone size, V gene, J gene, CDR3 DNA, CDR3 protein. D genes are given only for firm matches. Clone sizes are given selectively: once, few, many, or a class where the clone is expanded.

TRBD2,NA,TRBV4-2,TRBJ2-7,TGTGCCAGCAGCCAAGTGCTAGCGGGGGATCCCTACGAGCAGTACTTC,CASSQVLAGDPYEQYF
NA,NA,TRBV7-9,TRBJ1-4,TGTGCCAGCAGCTCCTTTCGGGGGGGTAATGAAAAACTGTTTTTT,CASSSFRGGNEKLFF
NA,NA,TRBV11-3,TRBJ1-1,TGTGCCAGCAGCTTTGCAGGGTCGACCACTGAAGCTTTCTTT,CASSFAGSTTEAFF
NA,NA,TRBV3-1/TRBV3-2,TRBJ2-1,TGTGCCAGCAGCCGAGGGATCAATGAGCAGTTCTTC,CASSRGINEQFF
NA,NA,TRBV19,TRBJ1-5,TGTGCCAGTAGTATAGATGGGGGGACCAGGCCCCAGCATTTT,CASSIDGGTRPQHF
TRBD2,once,TRBV11-3,TRBJ2-1,TGTGCCAGCAGCTTAAAAGCGGGGGCCTTTTACAATGAGCAGTTCTTC,CASSLKAGAFYNEQFF
NA,NA,TRBV5-1,TRBJ1-6,TGCGCCAGCAGCAGCGAGGTCTCCGGGTCGGGTTCACCCCTCCACTTT,CASSSEVSGSGSPLHF
TRBD1,NA,TRBV6-5,TRBJ1-5,TGTGCCAGCAGTTGGACAGGGGGCAATCAGCCCCAGCATTTT,CASSWTGGNQPQHF
NA,once,TRBV21-1,TRBJ2-5,TGTGCCAGCAGCAAAGCTAGATCAGAGACCCAGTACTTC,CASSKARSETQYF
TRBD1,NA,TRBV5-5,TRBJ1-1,TGTGCCAGCAGCTTGACAGGGGGCCTGGACACTGAAGCTTTCTTT,CASSLTGGLDTEAFF
NA,once,TRBV2,TRBJ2-7,TGTGCCAGCACTCCGGGACTGCGGACCTACGAGCAGTACTTC,CASTPGLRTYEQYF
TRBD1,NA,TRBV7-8,TRBJ1-1,TGTGCCACCAAAGCCGGGACAGTCAACACTGAAGCTTTCTTT,CATKAGTVNTEAFF
NA,NA,TRBV5-4,TRBJ2-5,TGTGCCAGCAGCTTGGCTCTAGCACCCGAGACCCAGTACTTC,CASSLALAPETQYF
NA,NA,TRBV15,TRBJ1-6,TGTGCCACCAGCAGAGTTACAGAATATAATTCACCCCTCCACTTT,CATSRVTEYNSPLHF